The 22 T cell receptor beta chains in this list originate from one sample, sequenced in a study of naive and memory T cell subsets. The beta constant-region primer was an equimolar mix of two oligonucleotides covering TRBC1 and TRBC2. Four rounds of PCR amplified the ligated cDNA using nested alpha and beta constant-region primers plus SP2. TCRdb processed the UMI-ligation and nested PCR reads anew with MiXCR; each CDR3 protein has one entry. Here the sample spans some 83,000 distinct CDR3 sequences, around 9% being singletons. Source material: naive CD8+ T cells from blood. These receptors were collected from a human donor in good health.

The gene calls are TRBV9 and TRBJ2-1; TRBD2 is a possible D gene (6 bases). This CDR3 contains 13 residues. V lost 5 bases, J lost 12 bases, and 18 bases lay in between. Germline values: CDR1 SGDLS, CDR2 YYNGEE. CDR3 protein: CASRDRDSRRQFF. As DNA, the CDR3 is TGTGCCAGCAGAGACCGGGACTCAAGGCGGCAGTTCTTC.

This clonotype came up many times. This chain uses TRBV10-2 with TRBJ2-1; 9 bases line up with TRBD2. V shed 8 bases, J shed 5 bases, and the junction held 4 bases outside the gene matches. The CDR3 has 13 residues. The V gene's germline CDR1 is WSHSY and CDR2 SAAADI. The DNA of the CDR3 is TGCGCCAGCGACGGGACTAGCAACAATGAGCAGTTCTTC. Translating it yields CASDGTSNNEQFF.

This clonotype was recorded at least ten times. This chain uses TRBV30 with TRBJ2-3, with D uncertain. Germline assignment: CDR1 GTSNPN and CDR2 SVGIG (reference sequence). V lost 3 bases and J lost 0, with 7 bases in between. CDR3 length equals 13 residues. The CDR3 coding sequence is TGTGCCTGGAGCCCCTCTAGCACAGATACGCAGTATTTT. Encoded protein: CAWSPSSTDTQYF.

V gene TRBV20-1 combines with J gene TRBJ2-7; 9 bases line up with TRBD2. V dropped 4 bases and J dropped 3; count of bases not matched to a gene: 10. Germline CDR1 is DFQATT and CDR2 is SNEGSKA (reference sequence). The CDR3 runs 15 residues. CDR3 sequence: CSATILREGSYEQYF. CDR3 nucleotide sequence: TGCAGTGCTACCATCTTGCGGGAGGGGAGCTACGAGCAGTACTTC.

This clonotype has more than one count but fewer than ten. The chain joins TRBV9 to TRBJ2-1; 10 bases fit TRBD2. Losses at the gene ends were 4 bases for V and 8 bases for J; bases not matched to a gene: 12. Germline assignment: CDR1 SGDLS and CDR2 YYNGEE. The CDR3 is 16 residues long. The CDR3 reads CASSTPPVAGGDEQFF. CDR3 coding DNA: TGTGCCAGCAGCACCCCTCCGGTAGCGGGAGGCGATGAGCAGTTCTTC.

This rearrangement joins TRBV20-1 to TRBJ2-5; D is tentatively TRBD1 or TRBD2 (5 bases each). The germline V gene encodes CDR1 DFQATT and CDR2 SNEGSKA (reference sequence). V was pared by 4 bases and J by 4 bases, with 22 bases between. The CDR3 spans 16 residues. The CDR3 DNA is TGCAGTGCTAACCTACCTTCGACAGTCGAGGGAGAGACCCAGTACTTC. It is translated as CSANLPSTVEGETQYF.

In its sample, this clonotype was seen many times. This chain connects TRBV27 to TRBJ2-2, with D uncertain. The CDR3 covers 14 residues. The V and J ends lost 1 base and 1 base respectively, with 4 bases between them. Germline CDR1 reads MNHEY; CDR2 reads SMNVEV (reference sequence). Here the CDR3 DNA reads TGTGCCAGCAGTTTATTACAGAACACCGGGGAGCTGTTTTTT. Encoded protein: CASSLLQNTGELFF.

This clonotype was recorded at least ten times. This chain uses TRBV28 with TRBJ2-5; D may be TRBD2 (5 bases). Trimming stripped 6 bases from V and 2 bases from J, with 16 bases between. From germline, CDR1 is MDHEN and CDR2 SYDVKM. CDR3 size: 15 residues. Here the CDR3 DNA reads TGTGCCAGCAGGGCCGGGGAAGAGATTCAAGAGACCCAGTACTTC. It translates to CASRAGEEIQETQYF.

V is TRBV6-5 and J is TRBJ1-5; tentative D call: TRBD1 (5 bases). Trimming shortened V by 6 bases and J by 2 bases, and 11 bases separated the two germline ends. Germline V gene lookup returns CDR1 MNHEY and CDR2 SVGAGI. CDR3 size: 14 residues. CDR3 residues: CASRRDVGNQPQHF. In DNA, the CDR3 is TGTGCCAGCAGACGGGACGTAGGCAATCAGCCCCAGCATTTT.

The V gene is TRBV11-1, the J gene TRBJ2-1, with 13 bases fitting TRBD2. This CDR3 contains 16 residues. Germline V gene lookup returns CDR1 SGHAT and CDR2 FQDESV (reference sequence). V lost 8 bases, J lost 7 bases, and 11 bases stayed unmatched. CDR3 residues: CASEVRRGLAGNEQFF. The CDR3 region has the DNA TGTGCCAGCGAAGTAAGAAGGGGACTAGCGGGGAATGAGCAGTTCTTC.

Many counts were recorded for this clonotype. The chain employs TRBV27 and TRBJ2-2; D unresolved. The CDR3 extends over 12 amino acids. Germline CDR1 MNHEY, CDR2 SMNVEV (reference sequence). The V end lost 5 bases, the J end lost 8 bases, and 9 bases lay between the germline ends. The CDR3 spells CASSLTRGELFF. DNA for the CDR3: TGTGCCAGCAGTCTGACCCGGGGGGAGCTGTTTTTT.

As regards this clonotype: The germline gene is not matched at one end of the junction; a read error may be the cause. V and J are TRBV2 and TRBJ2-7; perhaps TRBD2 as D (5 bases). CDR3 size: 12 residues. Germline V CDR1 and CDR2: SNHLY, FYNNEI. The DNA of the CDR3 is TGTGTCAGCGTGGAGCGGTCCTACGAGCAGTACTTC. This sequence encodes CVSVERSYEQYF. Drawing the rest from reference TRBV2 and TRBJ2-7, the complete variable domain is EPEVTQTPSHQVTQMGQEVILRCVPISNHLYFYWYRQILGQKVEFLVSFYNNEISEKSEIFDDQFSVERPDGSNFTLKIRSTKLEDSAMYFCVSVERSYEQYFGPGTRLTVT.

This clonotype has only a few counts. The chain couples TRBV29-1 to TRBJ2-1; D gene uncertain. The V gene's germline CDR1 is SQVTM and CDR2 ANQGSEA. The CDR3 runs to 11 residues. Trimming removed 3 bases from V and 3 bases from J, with 3 bases in between. The CDR3 coding sequence is TGCAGCGTTGACCTCTACAATGAGCAGTTCTTC. Encoded protein: CSVDLYNEQFF.

This clonotype was seen more than once but under ten times. This sequence joins TRBV20-1 and TRBJ2-7, with no clear D. Trimming left V 0 bases short and J 4 bases short, with 13 bases between. The CDR3 runs to 14 residues. Germline values: CDR1 DFQATT, CDR2 SNEGSKA (reference sequence). The CDR3 protein is CSARDRHLGYEQYF. The CDR3 nucleotides are TGCAGTGCTAGAGATAGACATTTAGGTTACGAGCAGTACTTC.

This clonotype was seen many times. The chain recombines TRBV4-1 with TRBJ2-3; D unclear. Trimming removed 4 bases at V and 8 bases at J, with 10 bases between. Germline V gene data show CDR1 as MGHRA and CDR2 as YSYEKL. The CDR3 is made up of 12 amino acids. Here the CDR3 DNA reads TGCGCCAGCAGCCTCGCCGGTGCTACGCAGTATTTT. Translation: CASSLAGATQYF.

Only a few counts were recorded for this clonotype. This chain uses TRBV12-3 or TRBV12-4 with TRBJ2-5, with D unclear. CDR3 length: 15 residues. Trimming removed 5 bases at V and 5 bases at J, with 18 bases between. The CDR3 loop reads CASSLNRWDGETQYF. CDR3 coding DNA: TGTGCCAGCAGTCTCAACCGGTGGGATGGCGAGACCCAGTACTTC.

This clonotype was seen more than once but under ten times. The CDR3 DNA is TGCAGTGCTAGAGGGAGGGGGGCGCAGGAAGATACGCAGTATTTT. Translated: CSARGRGAQEDTQYF. The V call is TRBV20-1, the J call TRBJ2-3; D may match TRBD1 or TRBD2 (6 bases each). Trimming pared 1 base from V and 5 bases from J, leaving 16 bases between. CDR3 size: 15 residues. Germline values: CDR1 DFQATT, CDR2 SNEGSKA (reference sequence).

This clonotype was seen at least ten times. The rearrangement joins TRBV28 to TRBJ2-7; D uncertain. V was clipped by 4 bases and J by 0 bases, with 4 bases between them. The CDR3 extends over 12 amino acids. CDR1 and CDR2 from the germline V gene are MDHEN and SYDVKM. CDR3 bases: TGTGCCAGCAGTTGGGGCTCCTACGAGCAGTACTTC. It translates to CASSWGSYEQYF. Using reference TRBV28 and TRBJ2-7 for the parts outside the CDR3, the full variable domain is DVKVTQSSRYLVKRTGEKVFLECVQDMDHENMFWYRQDPGLGLRLIYFSYDVKMKEKGDIPEGYSVSREKKERFSLILESASTNQTSMYLCASSWGSYEQYFGPGTRLTVT.

This clonotype was seen at least ten times. The chain has TRBV7-2 and TRBJ2-7; 7 positions match TRBD2. This CDR3 is built from 15 residues. The germline V gene encodes CDR1 SGHTA and CDR2 FQGNSA. Trimming took 4 bases from V and 3 from J; bases not matched to a gene: 9. CDR3 DNA sequence: TGTGCCAGCAGCTCAAGCCTAGCGGCAGGCTACGAGCAGTACTTC. Its translation: CASSSSLAAGYEQYF.

This chain uses TRBV20-1 with TRBJ2-3, with no clear D. V was cut by 3 bases and J by 4 bases, with 14 bases left in between. This CDR3 comprises 14 residues. Germline V lookup: CDR1 DFQATT, CDR2 SNEGSKA (reference sequence). In DNA form, the CDR3 reads TGCAGTGCTAGGCCAGTCACGTCTCCAGATACGCAGTATTTT. It encodes CSARPVTSPDTQYF.

This clonotype came up a few times. V usage is TRBV6-1 and J usage is TRBJ2-3; D gene unclear. The CDR3 totals 16 residues. Trimming left V 3 bases short and J 1 base short, with 14 bases between. Germline CDR1 reads MNHNS; CDR2 reads SASEGT. The DNA for the CDR3 is TGTGCCAGCAGTGATATTGTGTACAGTGGCACAGATACGCAGTATTTT. Protein: CASSDIVYSGTDTQYF.

A remark on this clonotype: It may be a read error: a sequence one base away is much more abundant. The CDR3 end shows no conserved phenylalanine or tryptophan, and so a read error is likely. The J gene is TRBJ2-3, the V gene TRBV5-1, with D uncertain. Germline lookup yields CDR1 SGHRS and CDR2 YFSETQ. The CDR3 length is 12 residues. V was pared by 7 bases and J by 5 bases, with 11 bases between. This chain's CDR3 is CASAVLGDTQYL. In DNA form, the CDR3 reads TGCGCCAGCGCGGTATTGGGAGATACGCAGTATTTG.